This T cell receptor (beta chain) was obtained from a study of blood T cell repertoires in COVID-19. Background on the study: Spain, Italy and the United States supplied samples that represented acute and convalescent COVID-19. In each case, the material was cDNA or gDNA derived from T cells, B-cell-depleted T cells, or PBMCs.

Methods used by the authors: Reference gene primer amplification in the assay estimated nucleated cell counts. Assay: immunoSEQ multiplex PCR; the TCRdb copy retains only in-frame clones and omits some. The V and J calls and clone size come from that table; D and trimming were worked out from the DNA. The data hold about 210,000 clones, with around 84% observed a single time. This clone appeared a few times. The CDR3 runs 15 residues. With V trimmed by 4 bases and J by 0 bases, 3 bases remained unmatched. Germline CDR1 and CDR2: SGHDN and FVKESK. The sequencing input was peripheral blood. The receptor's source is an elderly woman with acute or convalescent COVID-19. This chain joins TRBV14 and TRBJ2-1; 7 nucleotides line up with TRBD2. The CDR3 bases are TGTGCCAGCAGCCCTAGCGGAAGCTCCTACAATGAGCAGTTCTTC. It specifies CASSPSGSSYNEQFF.